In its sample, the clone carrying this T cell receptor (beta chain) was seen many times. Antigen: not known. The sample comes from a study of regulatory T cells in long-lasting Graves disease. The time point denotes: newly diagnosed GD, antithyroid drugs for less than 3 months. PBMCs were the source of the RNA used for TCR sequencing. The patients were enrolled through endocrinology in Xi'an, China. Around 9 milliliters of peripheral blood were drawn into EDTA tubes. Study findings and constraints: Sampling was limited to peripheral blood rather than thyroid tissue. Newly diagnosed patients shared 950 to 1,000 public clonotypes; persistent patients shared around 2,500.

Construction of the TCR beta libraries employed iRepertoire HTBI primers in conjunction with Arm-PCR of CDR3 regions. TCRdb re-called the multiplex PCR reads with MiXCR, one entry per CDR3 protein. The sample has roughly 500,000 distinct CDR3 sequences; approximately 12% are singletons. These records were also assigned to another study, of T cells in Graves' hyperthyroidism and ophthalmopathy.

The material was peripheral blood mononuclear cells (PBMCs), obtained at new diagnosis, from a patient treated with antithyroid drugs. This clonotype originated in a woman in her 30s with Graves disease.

In DNA, the CDR3 is TGTGCCAGCGGGACTAGTTTGGGCTACGAGCAGTACTTC. This codes for CASGTSLGYEQYF. This chain connects TRBV12-3 or TRBV12-4 to TRBJ2-7; TRBD2 aligns across 8 bases. J was trimmed by 3 bases and V by 8 bases; bases with no gene match: 6. This CDR3 has 13 amino acids.